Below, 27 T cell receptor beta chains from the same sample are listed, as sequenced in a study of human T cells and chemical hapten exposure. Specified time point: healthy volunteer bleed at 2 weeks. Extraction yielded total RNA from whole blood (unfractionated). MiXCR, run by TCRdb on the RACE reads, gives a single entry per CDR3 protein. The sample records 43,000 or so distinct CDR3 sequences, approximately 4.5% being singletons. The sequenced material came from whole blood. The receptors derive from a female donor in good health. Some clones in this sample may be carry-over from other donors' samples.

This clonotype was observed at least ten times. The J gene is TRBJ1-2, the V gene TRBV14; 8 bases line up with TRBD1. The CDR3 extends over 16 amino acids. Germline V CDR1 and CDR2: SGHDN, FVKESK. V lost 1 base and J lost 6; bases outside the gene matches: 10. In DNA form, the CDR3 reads TGTGCCAGCAGCCAAGTCAAAAGGACAGGGAAAGATGGCTACACCTTC. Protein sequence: CASSQVKRTGKDGYTF.

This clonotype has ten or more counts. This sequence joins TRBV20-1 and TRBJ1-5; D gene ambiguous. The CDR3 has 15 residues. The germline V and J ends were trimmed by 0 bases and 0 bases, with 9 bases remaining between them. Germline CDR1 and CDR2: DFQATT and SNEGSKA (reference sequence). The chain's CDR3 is CSAREEDYSNQPQHF. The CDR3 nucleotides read TGCAGTGCTAGAGAGGAAGATTATAGCAATCAGCCCCAGCATTTT.

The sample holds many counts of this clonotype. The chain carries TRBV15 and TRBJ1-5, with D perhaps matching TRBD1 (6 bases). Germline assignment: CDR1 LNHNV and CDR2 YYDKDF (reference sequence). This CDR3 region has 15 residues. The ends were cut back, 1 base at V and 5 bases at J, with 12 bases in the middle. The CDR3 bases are TGTGCCACCAGCAGAGTTGCAGGGGAAGATCAGCCCCAGCATTTT. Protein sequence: CATSRVAGEDQPQHF.

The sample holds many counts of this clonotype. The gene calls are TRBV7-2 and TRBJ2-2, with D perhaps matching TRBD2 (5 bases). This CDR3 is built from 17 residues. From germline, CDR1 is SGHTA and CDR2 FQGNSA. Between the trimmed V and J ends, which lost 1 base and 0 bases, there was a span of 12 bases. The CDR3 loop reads CASSLDFEGANTGELFF. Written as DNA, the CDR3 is TGTGCCAGCAGCTTAGATTTCGAGGGCGCGAACACCGGGGAGCTGTTTTTT.

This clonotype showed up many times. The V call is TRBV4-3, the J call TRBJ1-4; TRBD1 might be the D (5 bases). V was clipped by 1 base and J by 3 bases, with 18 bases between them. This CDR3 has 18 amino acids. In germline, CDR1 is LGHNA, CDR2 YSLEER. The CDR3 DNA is TGCGCCAGCAGCCAAGGACCGAATTACAGGACGCCTAATGAAAAACTGTTTTTT. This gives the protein CASSQGPNYRTPNEKLFF.

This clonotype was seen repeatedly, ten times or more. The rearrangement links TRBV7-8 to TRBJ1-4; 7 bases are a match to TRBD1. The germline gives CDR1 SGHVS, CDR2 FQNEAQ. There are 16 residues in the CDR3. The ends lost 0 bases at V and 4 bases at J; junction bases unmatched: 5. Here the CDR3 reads CASSLAATGINEKLFF. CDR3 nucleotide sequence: TGTGCCAGCAGCTTAGCCGCGACAGGGATTAATGAAAAACTGTTTTTT.

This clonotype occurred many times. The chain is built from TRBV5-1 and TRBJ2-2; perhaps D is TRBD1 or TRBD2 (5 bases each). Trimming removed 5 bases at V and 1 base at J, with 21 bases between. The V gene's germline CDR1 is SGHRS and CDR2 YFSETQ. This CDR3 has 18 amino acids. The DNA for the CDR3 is TGCGCCAGCAGACCAGGAAGGGGACCCCTACTGAACACCGGGGAGCTGTTTTTT. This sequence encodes CASRPGRGPLLNTGELFF.

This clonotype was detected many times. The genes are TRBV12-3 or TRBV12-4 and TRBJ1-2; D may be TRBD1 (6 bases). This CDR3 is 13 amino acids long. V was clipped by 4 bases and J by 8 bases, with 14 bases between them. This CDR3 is CASSSPGEEGYTF. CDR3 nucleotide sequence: TGTGCCAGCAGTTCTCCAGGGGAAGAAGGCTACACCTTC.

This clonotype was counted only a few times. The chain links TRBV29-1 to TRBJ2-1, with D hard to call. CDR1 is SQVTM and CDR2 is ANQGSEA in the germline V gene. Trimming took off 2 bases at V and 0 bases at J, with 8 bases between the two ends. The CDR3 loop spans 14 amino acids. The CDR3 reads CSVEPESSYNEQFF. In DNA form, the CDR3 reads TGCAGCGTTGAACCGGAAAGCTCCTACAATGAGCAGTTCTTC.

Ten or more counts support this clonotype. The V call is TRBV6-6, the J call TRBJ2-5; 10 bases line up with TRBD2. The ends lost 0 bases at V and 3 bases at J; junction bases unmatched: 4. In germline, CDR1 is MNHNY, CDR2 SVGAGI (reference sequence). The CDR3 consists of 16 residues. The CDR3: CASSYSSGGPEETQYF. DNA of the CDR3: TGTGCCAGCAGTTACTCTAGCGGGGGGCCTGAAGAGACCCAGTACTTC.

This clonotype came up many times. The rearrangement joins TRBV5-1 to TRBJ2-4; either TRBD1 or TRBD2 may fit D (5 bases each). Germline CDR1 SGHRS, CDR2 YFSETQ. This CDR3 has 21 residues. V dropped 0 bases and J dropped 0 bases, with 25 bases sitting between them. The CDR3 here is CASSLAPTGRSPLGAKNIQYF. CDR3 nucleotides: TGCGCCAGCAGCTTGGCTCCAACGGGACGGAGTCCTTTGGGAGCCAAAAACATTCAGTACTTC.

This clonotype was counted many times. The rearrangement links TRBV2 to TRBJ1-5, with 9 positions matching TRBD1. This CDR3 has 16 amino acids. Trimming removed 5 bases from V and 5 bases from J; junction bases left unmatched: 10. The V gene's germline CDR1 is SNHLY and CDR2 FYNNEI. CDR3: CASSTVPGQGDQPQHF. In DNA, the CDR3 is TGTGCCAGCAGTACTGTCCCGGGACAGGGAGATCAGCCCCAGCATTTT. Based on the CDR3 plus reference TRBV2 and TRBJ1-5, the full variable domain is EPEVTQTPSHQVTQMGQEVILRCVPISNHLYFYWYRQILGQKVEFLVSFYNNEISEKSEIFDDQFSVERPDGSNFTLKIRSTKLEDSAMYFCASSTVPGQGDQPQHFGDGTRLSIL.

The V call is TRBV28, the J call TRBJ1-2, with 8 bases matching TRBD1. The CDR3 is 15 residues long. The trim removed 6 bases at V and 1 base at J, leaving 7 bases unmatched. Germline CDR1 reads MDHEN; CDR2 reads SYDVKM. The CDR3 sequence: CASSPWDRRNYGYTF. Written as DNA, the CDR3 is TGTGCCAGCAGCCCCTGGGACAGGCGTAACTATGGCTACACCTTC.

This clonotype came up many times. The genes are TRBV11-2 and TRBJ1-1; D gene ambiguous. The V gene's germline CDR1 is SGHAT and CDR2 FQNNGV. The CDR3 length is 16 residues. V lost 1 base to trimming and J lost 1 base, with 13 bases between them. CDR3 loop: CASSLGGWEGNTEAFF. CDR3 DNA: TGTGCCAGCAGCTTAGGAGGTTGGGAGGGGAACACTGAAGCTTTCTTT.

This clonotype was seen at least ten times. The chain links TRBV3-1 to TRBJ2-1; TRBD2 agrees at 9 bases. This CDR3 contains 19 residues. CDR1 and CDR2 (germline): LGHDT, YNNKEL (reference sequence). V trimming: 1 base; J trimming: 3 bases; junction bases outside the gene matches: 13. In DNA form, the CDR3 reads TGTGCCAGCAGCCAAGTTATTAGCGGGGGCCTCCCTGTCTACAATGAGCAGTTCTTC. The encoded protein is CASSQVISGGLPVYNEQFF.

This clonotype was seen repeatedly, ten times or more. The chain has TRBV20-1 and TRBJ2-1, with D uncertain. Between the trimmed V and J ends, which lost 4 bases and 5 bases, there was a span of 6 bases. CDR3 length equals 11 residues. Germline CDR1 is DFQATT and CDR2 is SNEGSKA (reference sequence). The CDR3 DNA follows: TGCAGTGCTATGAGACACAATGAGCAGTTCTTC. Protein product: CSAMRHNEQFF.

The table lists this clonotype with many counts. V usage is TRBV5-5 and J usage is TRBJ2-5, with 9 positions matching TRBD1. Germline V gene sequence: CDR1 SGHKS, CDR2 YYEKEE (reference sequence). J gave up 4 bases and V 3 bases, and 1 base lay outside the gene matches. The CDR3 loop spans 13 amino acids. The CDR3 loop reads CASSWDRVETQYF. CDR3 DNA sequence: TGTGCCAGCAGCTGGGACAGGGTAGAGACCCAGTACTTC.

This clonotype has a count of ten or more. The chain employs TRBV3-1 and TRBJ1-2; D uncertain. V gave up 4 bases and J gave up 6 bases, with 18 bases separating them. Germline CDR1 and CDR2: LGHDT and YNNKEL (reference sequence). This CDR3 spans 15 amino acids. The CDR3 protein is CASSPHRASYHGYTF. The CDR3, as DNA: TGTGCCAGCAGCCCCCACCGGGCCAGCTATCATGGCTACACCTTC.

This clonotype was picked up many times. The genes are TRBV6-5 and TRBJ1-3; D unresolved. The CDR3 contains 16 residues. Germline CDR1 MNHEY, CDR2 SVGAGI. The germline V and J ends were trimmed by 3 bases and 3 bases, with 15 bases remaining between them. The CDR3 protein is CASSYNLGLVGNTIYF. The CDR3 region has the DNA TGTGCCAGCAGTTATAATCTTGGGCTGGTTGGAAACACCATATATTTT.

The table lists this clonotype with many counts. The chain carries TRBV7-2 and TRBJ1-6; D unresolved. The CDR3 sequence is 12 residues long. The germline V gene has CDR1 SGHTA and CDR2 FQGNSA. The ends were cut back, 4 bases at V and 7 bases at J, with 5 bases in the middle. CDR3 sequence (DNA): TGTGCCAGCAGCTACCTAAATTCACCCCTCCACTTT. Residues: CASSYLNSPLHF.

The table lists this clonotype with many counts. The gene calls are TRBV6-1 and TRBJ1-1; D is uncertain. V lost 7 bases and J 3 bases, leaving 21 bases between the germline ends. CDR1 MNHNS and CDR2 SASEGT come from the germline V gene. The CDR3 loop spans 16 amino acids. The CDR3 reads CASKEQPIGKDTEAFF. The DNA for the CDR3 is TGTGCCAGCAAGGAGCAACCTATAGGAAAGGACACTGAAGCTTTCTTT.

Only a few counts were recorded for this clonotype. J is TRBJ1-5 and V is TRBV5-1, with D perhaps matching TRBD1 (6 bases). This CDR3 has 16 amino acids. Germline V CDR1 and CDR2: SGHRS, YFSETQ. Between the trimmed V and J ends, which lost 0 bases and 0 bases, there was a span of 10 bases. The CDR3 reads CASSLGAGDSNQPQHF. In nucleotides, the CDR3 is TGCGCCAGCAGCTTGGGGGCAGGGGATAGCAATCAGCCCCAGCATTTT.

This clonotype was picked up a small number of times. The CDR3 DNA reads TGTGCCAGCAGCTTATTATTTGGGACAGCCACTGAAGCTTTCTTT. Protein sequence: CASSLLFGTATEAFF. V gene TRBV12-3 or TRBV12-4 combines with J gene TRBJ1-1; 7 nucleotides line up with TRBD1. This CDR3 has 15 amino acids. Trimming took 6 bases from V and 4 from J; bases not matched to a gene: 11.

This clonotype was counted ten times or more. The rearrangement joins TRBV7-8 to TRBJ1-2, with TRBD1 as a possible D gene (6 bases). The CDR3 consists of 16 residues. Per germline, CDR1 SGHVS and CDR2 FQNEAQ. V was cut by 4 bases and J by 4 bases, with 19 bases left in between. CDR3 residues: CASSSSPGGNGYGYTF. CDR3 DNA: TGTGCCAGCAGCTCCTCCCCGGGGGGCAATGGCTATGGCTACACCTTC.

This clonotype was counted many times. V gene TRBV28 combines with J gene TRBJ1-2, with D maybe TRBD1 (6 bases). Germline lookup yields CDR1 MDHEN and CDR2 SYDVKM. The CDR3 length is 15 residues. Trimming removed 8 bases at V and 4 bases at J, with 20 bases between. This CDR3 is CASGRMGGAVYGYTF. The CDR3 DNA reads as TGTGCCAGCGGAAGGATGGGGGGGGCAGTCTATGGCTACACCTTC.

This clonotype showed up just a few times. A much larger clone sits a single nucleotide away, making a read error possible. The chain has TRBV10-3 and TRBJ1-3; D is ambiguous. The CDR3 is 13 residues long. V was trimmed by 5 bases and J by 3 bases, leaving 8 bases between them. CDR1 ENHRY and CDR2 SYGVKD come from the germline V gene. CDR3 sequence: CAISSYRGNTIYF. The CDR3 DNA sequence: TGTGCCATCAGTTCCTATCGTGGAAACACCATATATTTT.

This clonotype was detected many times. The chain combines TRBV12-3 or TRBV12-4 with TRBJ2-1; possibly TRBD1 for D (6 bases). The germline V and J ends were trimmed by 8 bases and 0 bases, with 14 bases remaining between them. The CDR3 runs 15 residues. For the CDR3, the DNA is TGTGCCAGCTCGACAGGACCGCACTCCTACAATGAGCAGTTCTTC. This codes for CASSTGPHSYNEQFF.